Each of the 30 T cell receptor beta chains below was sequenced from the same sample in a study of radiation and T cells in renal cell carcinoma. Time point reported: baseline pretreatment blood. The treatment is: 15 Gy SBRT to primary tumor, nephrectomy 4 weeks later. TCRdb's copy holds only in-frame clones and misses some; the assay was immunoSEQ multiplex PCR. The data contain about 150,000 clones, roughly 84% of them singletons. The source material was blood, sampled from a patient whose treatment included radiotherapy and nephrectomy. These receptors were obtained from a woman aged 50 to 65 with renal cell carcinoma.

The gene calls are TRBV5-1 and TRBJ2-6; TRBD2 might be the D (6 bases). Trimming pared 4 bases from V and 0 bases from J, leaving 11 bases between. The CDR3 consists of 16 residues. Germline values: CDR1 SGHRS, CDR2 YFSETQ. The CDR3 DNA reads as TGCGCCAGCAGCCCGGGACTGAGCTCTGGGGCCAACGTCCTGACTTTC. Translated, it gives CASSPGLSSGANVLTF.

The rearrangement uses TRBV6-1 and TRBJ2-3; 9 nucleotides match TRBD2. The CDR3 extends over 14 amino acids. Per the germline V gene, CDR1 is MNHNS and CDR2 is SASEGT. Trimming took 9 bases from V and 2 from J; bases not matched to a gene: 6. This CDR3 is CASERLADTDTQYF. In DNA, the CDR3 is TGTGCCAGTGAGAGACTAGCGGACACAGATACGCAGTATTTT.

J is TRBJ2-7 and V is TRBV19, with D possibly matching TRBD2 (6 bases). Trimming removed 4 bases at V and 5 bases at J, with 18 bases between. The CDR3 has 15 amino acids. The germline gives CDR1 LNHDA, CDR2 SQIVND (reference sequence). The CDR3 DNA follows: TGTGCCAGTAGTACCCCTGGGGAGGCAATCGACGAGCAGTACTTC. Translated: CASSTPGEAIDEQYF.

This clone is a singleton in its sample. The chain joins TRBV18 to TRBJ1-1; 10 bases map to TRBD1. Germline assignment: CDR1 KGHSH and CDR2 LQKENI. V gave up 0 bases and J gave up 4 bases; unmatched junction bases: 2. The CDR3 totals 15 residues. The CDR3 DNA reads TGTGCCAGCTCACCACCGTGGACAGGGGGCACTGAAGCTTTCTTT. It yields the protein CASSPPWTGGTEAFF.

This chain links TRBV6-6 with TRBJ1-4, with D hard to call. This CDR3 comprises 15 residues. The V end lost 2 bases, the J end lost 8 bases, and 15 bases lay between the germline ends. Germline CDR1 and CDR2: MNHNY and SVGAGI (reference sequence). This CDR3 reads CASSYLSFSSEKLFF. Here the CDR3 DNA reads TGTGCCAGCAGTTACCTCTCTTTCTCCAGCGAAAAACTGTTTTTT.

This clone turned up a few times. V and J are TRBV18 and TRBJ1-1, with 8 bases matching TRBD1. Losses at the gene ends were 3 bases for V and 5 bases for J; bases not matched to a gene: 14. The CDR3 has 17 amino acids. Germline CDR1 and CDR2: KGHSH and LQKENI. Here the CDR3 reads CASSPVQGTGGRTEAFF. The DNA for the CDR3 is TGTGCCAGCTCACCCGTTCAAGGAACAGGGGGTAGAACTGAAGCTTTCTTT. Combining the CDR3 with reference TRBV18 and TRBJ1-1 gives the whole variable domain NAGVMQNPRHLVRRRGQEARLRCSPMKGHSHVYWYRQLPEEGLKFMVYLQKENIIDESGMPKERFSAEFPKEGPSILRIQQVVRGDSAAYFCASSPVQGTGGRTEAFFGQGTRLTVV.

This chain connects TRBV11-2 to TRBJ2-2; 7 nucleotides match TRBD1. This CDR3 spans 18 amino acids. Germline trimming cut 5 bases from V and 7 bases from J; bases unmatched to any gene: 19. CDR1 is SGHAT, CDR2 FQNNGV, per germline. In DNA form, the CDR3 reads TGTGCCAGCAGCCGAGTTGGCCGGTCGCAGGGGGAAGGCGGGGAGCTGTTTTTT. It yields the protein CASSRVGRSQGEGGELFF.

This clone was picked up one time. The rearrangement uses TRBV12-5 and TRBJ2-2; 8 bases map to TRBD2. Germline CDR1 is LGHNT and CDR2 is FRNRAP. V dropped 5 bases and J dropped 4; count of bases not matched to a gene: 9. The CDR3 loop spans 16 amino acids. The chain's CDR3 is CASGASGGVGTGELFF. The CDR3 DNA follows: TGTGCTAGTGGTGCCTCGGGAGGGGTCGGCACCGGGGAGCTGTTTTTT. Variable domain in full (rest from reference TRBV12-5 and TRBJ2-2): DARVTQTPRHKVTEMGQEVTMRCQPILGHNTVFWYRQTMMQGLELLAYFRNRAPLDDSGMPKDRFSAEMPDATLATLKIQPSEPRDSAVYFCASGASGGVGTGELFFGEGSRLTVL.

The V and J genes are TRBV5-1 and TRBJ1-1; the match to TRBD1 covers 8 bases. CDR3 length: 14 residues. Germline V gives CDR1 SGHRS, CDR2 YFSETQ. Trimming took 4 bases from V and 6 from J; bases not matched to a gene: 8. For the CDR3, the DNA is TGCGCCAGCAGCGGTCTCGGACAGGGTGCTGAAGCTTTCTTT. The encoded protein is CASSGLGQGAEAFF.

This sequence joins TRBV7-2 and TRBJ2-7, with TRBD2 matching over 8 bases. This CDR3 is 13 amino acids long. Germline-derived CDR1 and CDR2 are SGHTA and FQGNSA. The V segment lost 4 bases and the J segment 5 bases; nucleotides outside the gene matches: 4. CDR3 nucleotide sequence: TGTGCCAGCAGCTCCCGGGGGGGCCACGAGCAGTACTTC. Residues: CASSSRGGHEQYF.

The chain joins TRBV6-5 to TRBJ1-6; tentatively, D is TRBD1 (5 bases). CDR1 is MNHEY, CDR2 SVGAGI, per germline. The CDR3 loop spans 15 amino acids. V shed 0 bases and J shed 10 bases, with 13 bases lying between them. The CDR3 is CASSYSGREDSPLHF. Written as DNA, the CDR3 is TGTGCCAGCAGTTACTCAGGCAGGGAGGACTCACCCCTCCACTTT.

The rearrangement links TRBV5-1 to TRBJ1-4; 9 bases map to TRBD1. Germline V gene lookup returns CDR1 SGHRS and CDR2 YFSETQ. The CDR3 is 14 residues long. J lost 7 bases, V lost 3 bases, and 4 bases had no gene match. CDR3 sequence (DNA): TGCGCCAGCAGCTGGGGGACAGGGTTTGAAAAACTGTTTTTT. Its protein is CASSWGTGFEKLFF.

As DNA, the CDR3 is TGTGCCAGCAGCCCCGATAGAGTTAACACTGAAGCTTTCTTT. Amino acids: CASSPDRVNTEAFF. The chain carries TRBV11-2 and TRBJ1-1; D unclear. The CDR3 is 14 amino acids. Trimming removed 5 bases at V and 2 bases at J, with 12 bases between. Looked up from germline, CDR1 is SGHAT and CDR2 is FQNNGV.

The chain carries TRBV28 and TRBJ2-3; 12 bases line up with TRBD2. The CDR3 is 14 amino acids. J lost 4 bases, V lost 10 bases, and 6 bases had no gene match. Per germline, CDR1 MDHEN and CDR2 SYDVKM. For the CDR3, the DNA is TGTGCCACGCTAGCGGGGGGGCCCCCAGATACGCAGTATTTT. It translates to CATLAGGPPDTQYF. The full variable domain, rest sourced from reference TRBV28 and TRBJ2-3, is DVKVTQSSRYLVKRTGEKVFLECVQDMDHENMFWYRQDPGLGLRLIYFSYDVKMKEKGDIPEGYSVSREKKERFSLILESASTNQTSMYLCATLAGGPPDTQYFGPGTRLTVL.

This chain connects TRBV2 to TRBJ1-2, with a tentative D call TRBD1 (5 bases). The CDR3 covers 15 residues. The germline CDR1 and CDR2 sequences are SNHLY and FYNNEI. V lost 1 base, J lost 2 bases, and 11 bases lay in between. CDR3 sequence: CASSEVKGRNYGYTF. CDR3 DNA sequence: TGTGCCAGCAGTGAAGTAAAGGGACGGAACTATGGCTACACCTTC. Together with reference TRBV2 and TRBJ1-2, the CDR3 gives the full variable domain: EPEVTQTPSHQVTQMGQEVILRCVPISNHLYFYWYRQILGQKVEFLVSFYNNEISEKSEIFDDQFSVERPDGSNFTLKIRSTKLEDSAMYFCASSEVKGRNYGYTFGSGTRLTVV.

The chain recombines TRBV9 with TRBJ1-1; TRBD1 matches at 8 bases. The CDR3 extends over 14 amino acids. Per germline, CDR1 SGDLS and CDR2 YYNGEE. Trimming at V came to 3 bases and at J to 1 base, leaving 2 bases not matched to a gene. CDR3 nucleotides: TGTGCCAGCAGCGAGGACAGGGAGAACACTGAAGCTTTCTTT. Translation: CASSEDRENTEAFF.

The CDR3 reads CASSLWGGTDTQYF. As DNA, the CDR3 is TGTGCCAGCAGCTTATGGGGGGGCACAGATACGCAGTATTTT. The chain joins TRBV13 to TRBJ2-3, with a weak D call TRBD2 (6 bases). The germline gives CDR1 PRHDT, CDR2 FYEKMQ (reference sequence). Trimming cost V 2 bases and J 1 base, with 7 bases left between them. CDR3 length: 14 amino acids.

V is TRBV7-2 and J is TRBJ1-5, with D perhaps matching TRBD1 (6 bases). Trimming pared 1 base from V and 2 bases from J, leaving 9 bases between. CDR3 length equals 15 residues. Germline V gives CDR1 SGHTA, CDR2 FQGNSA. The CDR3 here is CASSLVGTRNQPQHF. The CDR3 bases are TGTGCCAGCAGCTTAGTGGGGACACGCAATCAGCCCCAGCATTTT. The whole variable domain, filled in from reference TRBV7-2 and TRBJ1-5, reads GAGVSQSPSNKVTEKGKDVELRCDPISGHTALYWYRQSLGQGLEFLIYFQGNSAPDKSGLPSDRFSAERTGGSVSTLTIQRTQQEDSAVYLCASSLVGTRNQPQHFGDGTRLSIL.

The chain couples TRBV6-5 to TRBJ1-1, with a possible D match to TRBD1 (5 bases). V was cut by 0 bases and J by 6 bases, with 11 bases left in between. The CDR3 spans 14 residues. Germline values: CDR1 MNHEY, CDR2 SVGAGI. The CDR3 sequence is CASSYSDNVAEAFF. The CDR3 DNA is TGTGCCAGCAGTTACTCGGACAATGTCGCTGAAGCTTTCTTT.

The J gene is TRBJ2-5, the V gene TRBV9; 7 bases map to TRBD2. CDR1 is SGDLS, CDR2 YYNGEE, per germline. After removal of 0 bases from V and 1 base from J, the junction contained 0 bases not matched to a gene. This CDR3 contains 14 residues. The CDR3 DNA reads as TGTGCCAGCAGCGTAGCGGGGGGCCAAGAGACCCAGTACTTC. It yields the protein CASSVAGGQETQYF.

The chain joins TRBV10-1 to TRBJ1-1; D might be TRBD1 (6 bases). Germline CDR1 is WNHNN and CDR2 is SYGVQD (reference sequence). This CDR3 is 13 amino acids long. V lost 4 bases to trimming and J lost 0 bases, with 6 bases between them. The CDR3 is CASSGQVNTEAFF. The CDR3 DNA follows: TGCGCCAGCAGTGGACAGGTGAACACTGAAGCTTTCTTT.

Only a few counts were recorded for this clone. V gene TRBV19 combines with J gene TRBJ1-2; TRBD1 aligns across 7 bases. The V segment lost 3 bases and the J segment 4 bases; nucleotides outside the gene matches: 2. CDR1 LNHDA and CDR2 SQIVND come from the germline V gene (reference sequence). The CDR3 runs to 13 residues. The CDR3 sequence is CASSMTGIYGYTF. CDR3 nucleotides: TGTGCCAGTAGTATGACAGGGATCTATGGCTACACCTTC.

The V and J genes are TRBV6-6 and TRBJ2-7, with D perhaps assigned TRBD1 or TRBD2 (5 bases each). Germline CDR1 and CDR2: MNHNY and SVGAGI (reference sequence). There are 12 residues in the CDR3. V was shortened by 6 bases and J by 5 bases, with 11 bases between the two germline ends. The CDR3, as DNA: TGTGCCAGCAGCACCCGGGGCCACGAGCAGTACTTC. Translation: CASSTRGHEQYF.

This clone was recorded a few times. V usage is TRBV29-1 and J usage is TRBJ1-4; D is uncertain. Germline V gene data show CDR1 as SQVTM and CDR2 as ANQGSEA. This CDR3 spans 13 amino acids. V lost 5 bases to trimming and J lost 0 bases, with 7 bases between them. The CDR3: CSVYHATNEKLFF. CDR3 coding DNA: TGCAGCGTTTACCACGCAACTAATGAAAAACTGTTTTTT.

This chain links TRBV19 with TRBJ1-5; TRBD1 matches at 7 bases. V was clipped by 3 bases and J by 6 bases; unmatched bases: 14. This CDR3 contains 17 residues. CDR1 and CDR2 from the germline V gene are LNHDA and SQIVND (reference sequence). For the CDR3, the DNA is TGTGCCAGTAGTATGGTGGGAGGACAGGCCCTCGGTCAGCCCCAGCATTTT. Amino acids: CASSMVGGQALGQPQHF.

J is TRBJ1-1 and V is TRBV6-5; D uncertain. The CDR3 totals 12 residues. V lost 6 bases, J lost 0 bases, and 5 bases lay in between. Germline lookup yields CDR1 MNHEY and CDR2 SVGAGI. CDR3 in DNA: TGTGCCAGCAGCACACTGAACACTGAAGCTTTCTTT. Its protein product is CASSTLNTEAFF.

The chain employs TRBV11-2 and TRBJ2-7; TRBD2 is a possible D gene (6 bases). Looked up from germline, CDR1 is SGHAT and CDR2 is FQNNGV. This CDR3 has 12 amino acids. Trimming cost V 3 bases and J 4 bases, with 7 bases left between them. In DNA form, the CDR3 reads TGTGCCAGCAGCTTCGGGGGTTACGAGCAGTACTTC. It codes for CASSFGGYEQYF. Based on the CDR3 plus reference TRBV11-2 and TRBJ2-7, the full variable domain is EAGVAQSPRYKIIEKRQSVAFWCNPISGHATLYWYQQILGQGPKLLIQFQNNGVVDDSQLPKDRFSAERLKGVDSTLKIQPAKLEDSAVYLCASSFGGYEQYFGPGTRLTVT.

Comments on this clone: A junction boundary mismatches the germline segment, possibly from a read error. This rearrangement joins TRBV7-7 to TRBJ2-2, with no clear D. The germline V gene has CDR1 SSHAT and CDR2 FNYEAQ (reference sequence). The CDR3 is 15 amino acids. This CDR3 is CASSNLPRGTGELFF. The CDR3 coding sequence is TGTGCTAGCAGCAACCTCCCCCGAGGCACCGGGGAGCTGTTTTTT.

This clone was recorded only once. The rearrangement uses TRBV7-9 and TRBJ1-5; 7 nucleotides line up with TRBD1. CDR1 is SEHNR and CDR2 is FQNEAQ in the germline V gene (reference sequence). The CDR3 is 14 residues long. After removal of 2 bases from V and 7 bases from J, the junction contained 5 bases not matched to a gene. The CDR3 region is CASSLQDRAQPQHF. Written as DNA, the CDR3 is TGTGCCAGCAGCTTACAAGACAGGGCCCAGCCCCAGCATTTT.

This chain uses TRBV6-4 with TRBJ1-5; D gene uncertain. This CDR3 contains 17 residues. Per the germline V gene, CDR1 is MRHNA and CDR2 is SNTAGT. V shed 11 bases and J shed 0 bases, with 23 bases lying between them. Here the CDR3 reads CARPPDPRQYSNQPQHF. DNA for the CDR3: TGTGCCCGCCCGCCGGATCCCCGCCAGTATAGCAATCAGCCCCAGCATTTT.